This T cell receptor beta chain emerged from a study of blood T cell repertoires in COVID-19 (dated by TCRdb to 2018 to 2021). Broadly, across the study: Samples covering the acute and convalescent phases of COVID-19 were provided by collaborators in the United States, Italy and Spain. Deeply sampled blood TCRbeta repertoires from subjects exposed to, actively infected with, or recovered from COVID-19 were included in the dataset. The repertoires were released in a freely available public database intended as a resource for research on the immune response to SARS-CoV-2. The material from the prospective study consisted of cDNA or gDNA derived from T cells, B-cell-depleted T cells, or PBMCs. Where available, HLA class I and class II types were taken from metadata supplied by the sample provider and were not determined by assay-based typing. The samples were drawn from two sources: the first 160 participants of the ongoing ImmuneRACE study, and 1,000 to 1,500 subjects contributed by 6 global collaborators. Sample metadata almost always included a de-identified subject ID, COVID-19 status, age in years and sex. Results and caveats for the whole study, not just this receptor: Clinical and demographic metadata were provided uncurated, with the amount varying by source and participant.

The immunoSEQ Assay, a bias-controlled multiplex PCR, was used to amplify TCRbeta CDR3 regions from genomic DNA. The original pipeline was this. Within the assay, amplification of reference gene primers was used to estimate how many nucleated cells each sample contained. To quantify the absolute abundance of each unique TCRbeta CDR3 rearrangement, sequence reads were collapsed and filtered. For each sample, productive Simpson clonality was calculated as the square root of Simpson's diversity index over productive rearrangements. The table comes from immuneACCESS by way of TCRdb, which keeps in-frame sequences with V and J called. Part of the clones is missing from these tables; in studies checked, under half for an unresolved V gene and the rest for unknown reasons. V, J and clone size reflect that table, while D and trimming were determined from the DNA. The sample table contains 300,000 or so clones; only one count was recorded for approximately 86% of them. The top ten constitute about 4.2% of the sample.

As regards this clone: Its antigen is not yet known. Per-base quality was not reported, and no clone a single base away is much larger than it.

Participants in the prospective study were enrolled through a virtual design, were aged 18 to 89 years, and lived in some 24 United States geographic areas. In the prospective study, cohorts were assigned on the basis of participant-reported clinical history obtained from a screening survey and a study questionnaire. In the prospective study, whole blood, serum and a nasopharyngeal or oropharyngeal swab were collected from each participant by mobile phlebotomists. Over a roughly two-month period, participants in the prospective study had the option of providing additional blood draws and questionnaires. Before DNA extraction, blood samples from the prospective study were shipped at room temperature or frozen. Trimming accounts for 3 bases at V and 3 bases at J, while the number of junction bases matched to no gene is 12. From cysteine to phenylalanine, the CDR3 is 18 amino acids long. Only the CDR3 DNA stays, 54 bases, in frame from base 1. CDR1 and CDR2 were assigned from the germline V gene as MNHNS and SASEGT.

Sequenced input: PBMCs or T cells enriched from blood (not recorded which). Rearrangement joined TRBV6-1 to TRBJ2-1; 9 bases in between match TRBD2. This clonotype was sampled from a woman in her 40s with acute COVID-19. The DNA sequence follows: TGTGCCAGCAGTGATTACCGTTCGGGACTAGCTCTCTACAATGAGCAGTTCTTC. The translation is CASSDYRSGLALYNEQFF.